This T cell receptor beta chain was retrieved from a study of blood T cell repertoires in COVID-19. For the study at large: Italy, Spain and the United States were the sources of the convalescent and acute COVID-19 samples. PBMCs, B-cell-depleted T cells, or T cells provided the cDNA or gDNA that made up the material.

The J segment lost 0 bases and the V segment lost 5 bases, leaving 10 bases of the junction unmatched. The CDR3 contains 17 residues. Germline assignment: CDR1 SNHLY and CDR2 FYNNEI. Clones were read by immunoSEQ multiplex PCR, and TCRdb kept only the in-frame ones, dropping some. The sample carries fewer than 250,000 clones, roughly 91% recorded once. The receptor's source is a man aged 30 to 45 in a cohort exposed to, infected with or recovered from COVID-19 (not recorded which). What was sequenced was PBMCs or T cells enriched from blood (not recorded which). The rearrangement links TRBV2 to TRBJ1-3, with 7 bases that match TRBD1. CDR3 nucleotide sequence: TGTGCCAGCAGTACCCGGACAGGCGTTTACTCTGGAAACACCATATATTTT. Encoded protein: CASSTRTGVYSGNTIYF. Using reference TRBV2 and TRBJ1-3 for the parts outside the CDR3, the full variable domain is EPEVTQTPSHQVTQMGQEVILRCVPISNHLYFYWYRQILGQKVEFLVSFYNNEISEKSEIFDDQFSVERPDGSNFTLKIRSTKLEDSAMYFCASSTRTGVYSGNTIYFGEGSWLTVV.